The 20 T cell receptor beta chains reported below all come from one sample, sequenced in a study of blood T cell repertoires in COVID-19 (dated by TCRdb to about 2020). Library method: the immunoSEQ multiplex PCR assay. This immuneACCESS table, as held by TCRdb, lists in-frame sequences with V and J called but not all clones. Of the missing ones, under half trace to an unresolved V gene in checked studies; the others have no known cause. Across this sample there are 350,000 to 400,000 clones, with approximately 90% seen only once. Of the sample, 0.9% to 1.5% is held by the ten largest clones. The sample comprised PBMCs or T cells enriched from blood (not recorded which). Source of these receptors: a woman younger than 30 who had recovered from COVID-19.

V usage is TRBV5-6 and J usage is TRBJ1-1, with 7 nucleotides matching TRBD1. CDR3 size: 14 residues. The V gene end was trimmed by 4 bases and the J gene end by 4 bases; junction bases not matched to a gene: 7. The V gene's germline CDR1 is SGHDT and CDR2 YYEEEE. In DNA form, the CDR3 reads TGTGCCAGCAGCCCCAGACAGGGTCCCACTGAAGCTTTCTTT. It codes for CASSPRQGPTEAFF. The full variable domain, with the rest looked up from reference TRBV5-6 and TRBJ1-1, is DAGVTQSPTHLIKTRGQQVTLRCSPKSGHDTVSWYQQALGQGPQFIFQYYEEEERQRGNFPDRFSGHQFPNYSSELNVNALLLGDSALYLCASSPRQGPTEAFFGQGTRLTVV.

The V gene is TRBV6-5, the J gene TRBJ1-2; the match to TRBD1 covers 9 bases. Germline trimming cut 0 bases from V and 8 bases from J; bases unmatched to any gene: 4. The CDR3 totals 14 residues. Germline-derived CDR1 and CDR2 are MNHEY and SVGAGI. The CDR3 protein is CASSYSRTGAGYTF. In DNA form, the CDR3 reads TGTGCCAGCAGTTACTCGCGGACAGGGGCGGGCTACACCTTC.

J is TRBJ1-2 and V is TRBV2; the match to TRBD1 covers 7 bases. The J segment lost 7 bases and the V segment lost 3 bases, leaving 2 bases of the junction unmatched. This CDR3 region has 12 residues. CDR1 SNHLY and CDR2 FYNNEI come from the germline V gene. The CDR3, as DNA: TGTGCCAGCAGTGATTCAGGGGGTGGCTACACCTTC. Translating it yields CASSDSGGGYTF.

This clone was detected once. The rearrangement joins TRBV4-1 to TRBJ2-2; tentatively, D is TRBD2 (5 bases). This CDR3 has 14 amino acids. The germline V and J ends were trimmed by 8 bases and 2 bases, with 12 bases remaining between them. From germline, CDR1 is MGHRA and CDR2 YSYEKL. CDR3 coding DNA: TGCGCCAGCGACCTGAGGGAAAACACCGGGGAGCTGTTTTTT. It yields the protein CASDLRENTGELFF.

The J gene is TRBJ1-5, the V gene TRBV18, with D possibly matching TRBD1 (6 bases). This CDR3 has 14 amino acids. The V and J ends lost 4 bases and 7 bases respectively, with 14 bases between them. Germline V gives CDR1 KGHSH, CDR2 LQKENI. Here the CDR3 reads CASSQAEGGQPQHF. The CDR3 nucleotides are TGTGCCAGCTCACAGGCGGAGGGGGGGCAGCCCCAGCATTTT.

The DNA of the CDR3 is TGTGCCAGCAGTGAAGCCACAGGGGGCACTGAAGCTTTCTTT. It encodes CASSEATGGTEAFF. This chain uses TRBV6-1 with TRBJ1-1; 8 bases line up with TRBD1. The germline CDR1 and CDR2 sequences are MNHNS and SASEGT. This CDR3 region has 14 residues. V was pared by 0 bases and J by 4 bases, with 1 base of the junction left unmatched.

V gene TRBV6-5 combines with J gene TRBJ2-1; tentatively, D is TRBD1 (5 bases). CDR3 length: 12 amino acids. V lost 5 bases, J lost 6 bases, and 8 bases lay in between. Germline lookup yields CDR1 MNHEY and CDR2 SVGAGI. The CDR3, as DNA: TGTGCCAGCAGTCACGACAGCAATGAGCAGTTCTTC. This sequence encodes CASSHDSNEQFF.

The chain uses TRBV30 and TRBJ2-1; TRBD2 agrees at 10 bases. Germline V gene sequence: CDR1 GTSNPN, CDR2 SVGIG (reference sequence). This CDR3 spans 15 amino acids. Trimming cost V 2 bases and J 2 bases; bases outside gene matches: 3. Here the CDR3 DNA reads TGTGCCTGGAGTCGGACTAGCGGTGCCTACAATGAGCAGTTCTTC. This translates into CAWSRTSGAYNEQFF.

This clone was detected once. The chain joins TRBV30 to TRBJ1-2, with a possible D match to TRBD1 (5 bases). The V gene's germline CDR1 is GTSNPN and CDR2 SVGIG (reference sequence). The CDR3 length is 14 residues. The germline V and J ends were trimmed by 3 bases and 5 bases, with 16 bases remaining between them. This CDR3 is CAWRLRGGEYGYTF. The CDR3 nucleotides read TGTGCCTGGAGACTACGGGGGGGGGAGTATGGCTACACCTTC.

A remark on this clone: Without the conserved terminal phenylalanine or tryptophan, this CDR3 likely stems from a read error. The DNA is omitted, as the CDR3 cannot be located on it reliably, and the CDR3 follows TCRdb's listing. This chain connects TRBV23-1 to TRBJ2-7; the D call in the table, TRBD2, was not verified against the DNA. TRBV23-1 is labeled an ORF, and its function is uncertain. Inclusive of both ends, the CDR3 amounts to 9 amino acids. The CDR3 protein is CASSPRRGL.

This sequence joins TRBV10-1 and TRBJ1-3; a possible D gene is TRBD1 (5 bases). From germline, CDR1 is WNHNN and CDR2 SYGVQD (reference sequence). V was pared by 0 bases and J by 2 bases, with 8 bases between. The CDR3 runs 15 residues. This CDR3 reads CASSESGGTGNTIYF. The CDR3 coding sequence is TGCGCCAGCAGTGAGTCGGGGGGGACTGGAAACACCATATATTTT.

The CDR3 coding sequence is TGCGCCAGCAGCCCCCTCTCTGGAGAAGAGACCCAGTACTTC. Protein: CASSPLSGEETQYF. The chain uses TRBV5-1 and TRBJ2-5; D remains ambiguous. This CDR3 is 14 amino acids long. The germline gives CDR1 SGHRS, CDR2 YFSETQ. V was shortened by 4 bases and J by 3 bases, with 13 bases between the two germline ends. The whole variable domain, filled in from reference TRBV5-1 and TRBJ2-5, reads KAGVTQTPRYLIKTRGQQVTLSCSPISGHRSVSWYQQTPGQGLQFLFEYFSETQRNKGNFPGRFSGRQFSNSRSEMNVSTLELGDSALYLCASSPLSGEETQYFGPGTRLLVL.

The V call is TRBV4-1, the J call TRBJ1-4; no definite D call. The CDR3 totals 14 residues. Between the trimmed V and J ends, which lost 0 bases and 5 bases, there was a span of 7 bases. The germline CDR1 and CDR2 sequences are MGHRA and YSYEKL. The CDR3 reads CASSQDTLNEKLFF. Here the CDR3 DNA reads TGCGCCAGCAGCCAAGATACCCTAAATGAAAAACTGTTTTTT.

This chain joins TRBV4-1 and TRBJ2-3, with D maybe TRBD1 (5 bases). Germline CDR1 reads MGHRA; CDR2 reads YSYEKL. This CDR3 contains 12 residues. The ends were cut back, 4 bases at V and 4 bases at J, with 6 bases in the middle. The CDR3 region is CASSRGPDTQYF. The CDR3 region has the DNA TGCGCCAGCAGCCGGGGCCCAGATACGCAGTATTTT.

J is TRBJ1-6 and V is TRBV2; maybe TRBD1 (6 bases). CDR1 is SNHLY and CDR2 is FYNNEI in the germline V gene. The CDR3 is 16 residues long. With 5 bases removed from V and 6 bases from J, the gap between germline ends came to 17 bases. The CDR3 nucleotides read TGTGCCAGCAGTCTTAACAGGGCCGGCGGTAATTCACCCCTCCACTTT. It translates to CASSLNRAGGNSPLHF.

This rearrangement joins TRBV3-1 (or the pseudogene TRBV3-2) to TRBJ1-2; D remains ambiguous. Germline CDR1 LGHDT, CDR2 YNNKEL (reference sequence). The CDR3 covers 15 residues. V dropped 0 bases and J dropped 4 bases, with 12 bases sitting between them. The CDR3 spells CASSQDSGTGYGYTF. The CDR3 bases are TGTGCCAGCAGCCAAGACTCAGGCACTGGCTATGGCTACACCTTC.

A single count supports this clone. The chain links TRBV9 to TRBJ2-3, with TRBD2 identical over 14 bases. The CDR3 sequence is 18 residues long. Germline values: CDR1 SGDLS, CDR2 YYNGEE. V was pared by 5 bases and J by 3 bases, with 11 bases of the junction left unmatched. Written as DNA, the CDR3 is TGTGCCAGCAGTGTGACTAGCGGGGGGGCCAGATTTACAGATACGCAGTATTTT. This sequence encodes CASSVTSGGARFTDTQYF.

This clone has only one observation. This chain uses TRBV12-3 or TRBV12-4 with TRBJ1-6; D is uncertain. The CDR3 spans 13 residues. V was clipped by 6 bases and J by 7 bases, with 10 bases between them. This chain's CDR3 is CASRGSLNSPLHF. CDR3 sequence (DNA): TGTGCCAGCAGGGGGAGCCTGAATTCACCCCTCCACTTT.

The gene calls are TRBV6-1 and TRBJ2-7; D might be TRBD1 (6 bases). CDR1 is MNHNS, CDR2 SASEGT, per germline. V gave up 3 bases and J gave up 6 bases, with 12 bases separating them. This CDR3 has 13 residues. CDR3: CASSELNRAEQYF. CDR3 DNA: TGTGCCAGCAGTGAGCTGAACAGGGCCGAGCAGTACTTC.

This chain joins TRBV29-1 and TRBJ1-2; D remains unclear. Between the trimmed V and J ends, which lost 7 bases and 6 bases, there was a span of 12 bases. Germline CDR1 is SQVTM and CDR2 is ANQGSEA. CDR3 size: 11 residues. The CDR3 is CSAGKGDGYTF. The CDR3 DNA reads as TGCAGCGCCGGGAAAGGAGATGGCTACACCTTC. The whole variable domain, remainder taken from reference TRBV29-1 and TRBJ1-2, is SAVISQKPSRDICQRGTSLTIQCQVDSQVTMMFWYRQQPGQSLTLIATANQGSEATYESGFVIDKFPISRPNLTFSTLTVSNMSPEDSSIYLCSAGKGDGYTFGSGTRLTVV.